This TCR beta chain stems from a study of human T cells and chemical hapten exposure. Study at large: Read at 6 days, the patch tests placed 0.01% DPC on the upper back. Study results and caveats: Controls formed significantly fewer large CDR3 similarity clusters than expanded TCRs did.

TCRdb itself ran the RACE reads through MiXCR, one entry per CDR3 protein. The repertoire holds 95,000 to 150,000 distinct CDR3 sequences, with roughly 15% as singletons. Noted time point: patch test 1, 2 weeks after DPC sensitization. The sample's treatment: therapeutic diphenylcyclopropenone sensitization with weekly scalp DPC. Blood draws came first, before each patch test. A word on this clonotype: What it binds is unknown.

Trimming took 4 bases from V and 8 from J; bases not matched to a gene: 9. The CDR3 covers 16 residues. Germline V lookup: CDR1 DFQATT, CDR2 SNEGSKA (reference sequence). The TCR comes from a man between 18 and 35 years old with alopecia areata. Some clones in this sample may be carry-over from other donors' samples. The input for sequencing was whole blood, taken in connection with sensitization to the hapten diphenylcyclopropenone (DPC). This chain links TRBV20-1 with TRBJ1-6; 12 positions agree with TRBD1. The CDR3 is CSATHRDRGRDSPLHF. CDR3 in DNA: TGCAGTGCTACCCACCGGGACAGGGGGCGAGATTCACCCCTCCACTTT.